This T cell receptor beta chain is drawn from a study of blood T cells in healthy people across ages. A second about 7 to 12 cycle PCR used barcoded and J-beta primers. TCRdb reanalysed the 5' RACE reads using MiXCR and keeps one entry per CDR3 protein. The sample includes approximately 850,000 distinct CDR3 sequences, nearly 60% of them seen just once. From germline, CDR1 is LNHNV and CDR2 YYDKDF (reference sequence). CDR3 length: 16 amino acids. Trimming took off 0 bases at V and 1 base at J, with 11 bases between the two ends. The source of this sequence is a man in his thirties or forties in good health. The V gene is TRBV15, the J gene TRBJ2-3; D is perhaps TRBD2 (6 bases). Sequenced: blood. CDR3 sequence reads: CATSRDRASGTDTQYF. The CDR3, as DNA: TGTGCCACCAGCAGAGATAGGGCTAGCGGCACAGATACGCAGTATTTT.